Reported below is one T cell receptor (beta chain). The data were taken from a study of cytomegalovirus exposure and HLA in healthy donors. The PCR used 60 Vbeta and 13 Jbeta primers. TCRdb's copy holds only in-frame clones and misses some; the assay was immunoSEQ multiplex PCR. The table includes under 300,000 clones, 80% to 90% detected once. Germline V gives CDR1 SNHLY, CDR2 FYNNEI. V dropped 6 bases and J dropped 7 bases, with 22 bases sitting between them. The CDR3 is 16 amino acids. The chain recombines TRBV2 with TRBJ2-1, with D possibly TRBD2 on 6 matching bases. This receptor was taken from a woman aged 40-49 years in good health and CMV-seropositive. The specimen sequenced was PBMCs. The CDR3: CASRPARARELNEQFF. The CDR3 DNA sequence: TGTGCCAGCAGGCCCGCGCGGGCCCGGGAGTTGAATGAGCAGTTCTTC. The entire variable domain, with the rest obtained from reference TRBV2 and TRBJ2-1, is as follows: EPEVTQTPSHQVTQMGQEVILRCVPISNHLYFYWYRQILGQKVEFLVSFYNNEISEKSEIFDDQFSVERPDGSNFTLKIRSTKLEDSAMYFCASRPARARELNEQFFGPGTRLTVL.